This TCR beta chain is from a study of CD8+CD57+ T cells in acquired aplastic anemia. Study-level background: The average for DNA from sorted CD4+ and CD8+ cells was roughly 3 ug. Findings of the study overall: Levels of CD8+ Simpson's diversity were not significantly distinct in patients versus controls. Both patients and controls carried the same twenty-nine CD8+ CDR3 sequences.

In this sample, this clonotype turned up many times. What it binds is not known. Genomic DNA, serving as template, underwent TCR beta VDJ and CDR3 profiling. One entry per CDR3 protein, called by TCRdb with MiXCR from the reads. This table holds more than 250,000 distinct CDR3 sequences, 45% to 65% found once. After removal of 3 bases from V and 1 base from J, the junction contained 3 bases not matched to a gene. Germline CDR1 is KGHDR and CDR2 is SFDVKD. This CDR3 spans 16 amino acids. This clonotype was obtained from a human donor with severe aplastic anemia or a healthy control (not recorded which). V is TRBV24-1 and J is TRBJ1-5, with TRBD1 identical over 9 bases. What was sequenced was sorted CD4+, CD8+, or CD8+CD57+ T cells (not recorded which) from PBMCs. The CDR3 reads CATSDAGTGSNQPQHF. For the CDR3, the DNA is TGTGCCACCAGTGATGCCGGGACAGGGAGCAATCAGCCCCAGCATTTT.